The 29 T cell receptor beta chains below come from one sample, sequenced in a study of control samples from healthy donors and cancer patients. Only in-frame clones appear in the TCRdb table, and some are missing; sequencing was by immunoSEQ multiplex PCR. The data show 70,000 or so clones, more than 80% seen once. Material: PBMCs. All receptors derive from a woman aged 50 to 65 with lung cancer.

The chain recombines TRBV24-1 with TRBJ2-7; the D gene could be TRBD1 or TRBD2 (5 bases each). The germline CDR1 and CDR2 sequences are KGHDR and SFDVKD. This CDR3 has 14 residues. Trimming cost V 3 bases and J 3 bases, with 11 bases left between them. The DNA for the CDR3 is TGTGCCACCAGTGATCCGGGACGGAACTACGAGCAGTACTTC. Its translation: CATSDPGRNYEQYF.

The gene calls are TRBV18 and TRBJ1-5; D is uncertain. Germline V gives CDR1 KGHSH, CDR2 LQKENI. The ends were cut back, 1 base at V and 8 bases at J, with 9 bases in the middle. This CDR3 comprises 13 residues. DNA for the CDR3: TGTGCCAGCTCACCACTGCCATCTGAGCCCCAGCATTTT. It yields the protein CASSPLPSEPQHF.

V is TRBV6-1 and J is TRBJ1-5; D not certain. The CDR3 is 12 amino acids. V was shortened by 3 bases and J by 10 bases, with 10 bases between the two germline ends. Germline loops: CDR1 MNHNS, CDR2 SASEGT. CDR3 amino acids: CASSERDNPQHF. The CDR3 DNA is TGTGCCAGCAGTGAGCGTGACAATCCCCAGCATTTT.

The chain links TRBV6-5 to TRBJ1-5; possibly TRBD1 for D (6 bases). The CDR3 is 14 residues long. With 6 bases removed from V and 4 bases from J, the gap between germline ends came to 13 bases. CDR1 MNHEY and CDR2 SVGAGI come from the germline V gene. CDR3 sequence reads: CASSRGQPNQPQHF. The CDR3 nucleotides read TGTGCCAGCAGCCGCGGACAGCCAAATCAGCCCCAGCATTTT.

There are a few counts of this clone. The rearrangement links TRBV6-2 or TRBV6-3 to TRBJ1-2; D ambiguous. CDR3 size: 14 residues. Germline CDR1 reads MNHEY; CDR2 reads SVGEGT. The ends were cut back, 7 bases at V and 5 bases at J, with 17 bases in the middle. CDR3 sequence (DNA): TGTGCCAGCAACCCTAACGGACTGAGATATGGCTACACCTTC. This encodes CASNPNGLRYGYTF.

The chain recombines TRBV5-1 with TRBJ2-3, with TRBD2 matching 9 bases. The CDR3 runs 14 residues. V lost 0 bases, J lost 6 bases, and 2 bases stayed unmatched. Germline V gene lookup returns CDR1 SGHRS and CDR2 YFSETQ. The CDR3 DNA reads TGCGCCAGCAGCTTGGAGCTAGCGGGGGATACGCAGTATTTT. Its protein product is CASSLELAGDTQYF.

The chain uses TRBV30 and TRBJ2-7, with no clear D. Germline-derived CDR1 and CDR2 are GTSNPN and SVGIG (reference sequence). V was cut by 0 bases and J by 0 bases, with 6 bases left in between. CDR3 length: 13 residues. CDR3 in amino acids: CAWSVDASYEQYF. CDR3 in DNA: TGTGCCTGGAGTGTAGACGCCTCCTACGAGCAGTACTTC.

The CDR3: CASSPGTGYEQYF. The CDR3 coding sequence is TGTGCCAGCAGTCCCGGGACAGGGTACGAGCAGTACTTC. V and J are TRBV27 and TRBJ2-7; TRBD1 agrees at 9 bases. V lost 5 bases and J lost 4; bases outside the gene matches: 3. Germline-derived CDR1 and CDR2 are MNHEY and SMNVEV (reference sequence). CDR3 size: 13 residues.

The genes are TRBV5-1 and TRBJ2-7; 7 bases agree with TRBD2. The CDR3 runs 15 residues. Germline V gene data show CDR1 as SGHRS and CDR2 as YFSETQ. With V trimmed by 6 bases and J by 3 bases, 12 bases remained unmatched. The CDR3 region is CASTRQLTGGYEQYF. The CDR3 region has the DNA TGCGCCAGCACCCGTCAGTTGACGGGGGGCTACGAGCAGTACTTC.

CDR3 nucleotide sequence: TGTGCCAGTACCGGGACTAGCGGGGGGCCGAACACCGGGGAGCTGTTTTTT. Protein sequence: CASTGTSGGPNTGELFF. The gene calls are TRBV19 and TRBJ2-2, with 15 bases that match TRBD2. V dropped 7 bases and J dropped 0; count of bases not matched to a gene: 3. Germline assignment: CDR1 LNHDA and CDR2 SQIVND (reference sequence). This CDR3 comprises 17 residues.

The chain carries TRBV6-2 or TRBV6-3 and TRBJ2-7; weak D call: TRBD2 (6 bases). This CDR3 region has 14 residues. The germline V and J ends were trimmed by 0 bases and 10 bases, with 16 bases remaining between them. CDR1 and CDR2 (germline): MNHEY, SVGEGT. The CDR3 sequence is CASSYSAGFTSQYF. CDR3 coding DNA: TGTGCCAGCAGTTACTCAGCGGGTTTTACGAGTCAGTACTTC.

This clone was seen just once. V and J are TRBV27 and TRBJ1-6; D gene uncertain. The CDR3 covers 16 residues. Germline CDR1 is MNHEY and CDR2 is SMNVEV (reference sequence). Trimming took off 2 bases at V and 1 base at J, with 9 bases between the two ends. The CDR3 DNA reads as TGTGCCAGCAGTTTAAGCCAGACTTCCTATAATTCACCCCTCCACTTT. Its protein product is CASSLSQTSYNSPLHF.

The rearrangement joins TRBV3-1 (or the pseudogene TRBV3-2) to TRBJ2-7; TRBD1 is a possible D gene (6 bases). V was pared by 5 bases and J by 7 bases, with 9 bases between. CDR1 LGHDT and CDR2 YNNKEL come from the germline V gene (reference sequence). The CDR3 contains 11 residues. The CDR3 here is CASSSQGEQYF. Written as DNA, the CDR3 is TGTGCCAGCAGCTCACAGGGAGAGCAGTACTTC.

V is TRBV19 and J is TRBJ1-2, with D maybe TRBD1 (5 bases). The V gene's germline CDR1 is LNHDA and CDR2 SQIVND (reference sequence). The length of the CDR3 is 12 residues. The V end lost 3 bases, the J end lost 6 bases, and 8 bases lay between the germline ends. CDR3 residues: CASSMAGNGYTF. DNA of the CDR3: TGTGCCAGTAGTATGGCAGGGAATGGCTACACCTTC.

CDR3 DNA: TGCGCCAGCAGCGTGGTCGGGGTAGTGAGGAACACTGAAGCTTTCTTT. Translating gives CASSVVGVVRNTEAFF. J is TRBJ1-1 and V is TRBV5-1, with D unclear. This CDR3 region has 16 residues. Trimming removed 4 bases from V and 1 base from J, with 17 bases in between. Germline V gene data show CDR1 as SGHRS and CDR2 as YFSETQ. Combining the CDR3 with reference TRBV5-1 and TRBJ1-1 gives the whole variable domain KAGVTQTPRYLIKTRGQQVTLSCSPISGHRSVSWYQQTPGQGLQFLFEYFSETQRNKGNFPGRFSGRQFSNSRSEMNVSTLELGDSALYLCASSVVGVVRNTEAFFGQGTRLTVV.

V is TRBV9 and J is TRBJ2-7; TRBD2 aligns across 7 bases. This CDR3 has 16 amino acids. In germline, CDR1 is SGDLS, CDR2 YYNGEE. The junction had 6 bases not matched to a gene; V was cut back by 0 bases and J by 0 bases. The CDR3, as DNA: TGTGCCAGCAGCGTAGCAGACGGGGGGTCCTCCTACGAGCAGTACTTC. It yields the protein CASSVADGGSSYEQYF.

The CDR3 DNA is TGTGCCAGCAGTTCAAACAGGGGTAACTATGGCTACACCTTC. This encodes CASSSNRGNYGYTF. This rearrangement joins TRBV28 to TRBJ1-2; the match to TRBD1 covers 7 bases. Germline CDR1 MDHEN, CDR2 SYDVKM. This CDR3 is 14 amino acids long. J lost 1 base, V lost 4 bases, and 3 bases had no gene match.

The genes are TRBV6-6 and TRBJ1-5; TRBD1 is a possible D gene (6 bases). Germline CDR1 and CDR2: MNHNY and SVGAGI (reference sequence). The V end was cut by 7 bases, the J end by 1 base, with 14 bases between. This CDR3 has 15 amino acids. The CDR3 here is CASTSGRGSNQPQHF. The CDR3 nucleotides are TGTGCCAGCACGTCAGGCAGGGGAAGCAATCAGCCCCAGCATTTT.

This clone was found once. The rearrangement joins TRBV7-9 to TRBJ1-1; no firm D call. There are 14 residues in the CDR3. Germline V gene sequence: CDR1 SEHNR, CDR2 FQNEAQ (reference sequence). With 7 bases removed from V and 1 base from J, the gap between germline ends came to 13 bases. The CDR3 DNA reads TGTGCCAGCAAGCAGCAGGACGCGAACACTGAAGCTTTCTTT. Its translation: CASKQQDANTEAFF.

The V gene is TRBV28, the J gene TRBJ2-7; the D is unclear. The CDR3 totals 13 residues. The ends were cut back, 5 bases at V and 5 bases at J, with 13 bases in the middle. The germline CDR1 and CDR2 sequences are MDHEN and SYDVKM. CDR3 in amino acids: CASSLEVQNEQYF. The CDR3 nucleotides read TGTGCCAGCAGTCTAGAGGTACAGAACGAGCAGTACTTC.

J is TRBJ1-1 and V is TRBV6-5, with D possibly matching TRBD1 (6 bases). From germline, CDR1 is MNHEY and CDR2 SVGAGI. The V and J ends lost 7 bases and 0 bases respectively, with 9 bases between them. This CDR3 region has 13 residues. CDR3 in amino acids: CASTTGMNTEAFF. The CDR3 region has the DNA TGTGCCAGCACTACAGGGATGAACACTGAAGCTTTCTTT.

The chain uses TRBV7-8 and TRBJ1-1; D is ambiguous. This CDR3 region has 11 residues. Germline CDR1 SGHVS, CDR2 FQNEAQ. V lost 5 bases and J lost 5, with 6 bases in between. This CDR3 reads CASSPYTEAFF. In nucleotides, the CDR3 is TGTGCCAGCAGCCCCTATACTGAAGCTTTCTTT.

This chain uses TRBV19 with TRBJ2-7, with 9 bases identical to TRBD1. This CDR3 has 14 residues. The ends lost 2 bases at V and 2 bases at J; junction bases unmatched: 1. Germline lookup yields CDR1 LNHDA and CDR2 SQIVND (reference sequence). The CDR3 DNA sequence: TGTGCCAGTAGTATACGGACAGGGGCCTACGAGCAGTACTTC. Translated: CASSIRTGAYEQYF.

V is TRBV28 and J is TRBJ1-4; tentatively, D is TRBD1 (5 bases). The CDR3 loop spans 13 amino acids. With 8 bases removed from V and 5 bases from J, the gap between germline ends came to 12 bases. Per germline, CDR1 MDHEN and CDR2 SYDVKM. The CDR3: CASVGAGNEKLFF. The CDR3 nucleotides read TGTGCCAGCGTAGGGGCAGGAAATGAAAAACTGTTTTTT. The full variable domain, with the rest looked up from reference TRBV28 and TRBJ1-4, is DVKVTQSSRYLVKRTGEKVFLECVQDMDHENMFWYRQDPGLGLRLIYFSYDVKMKEKGDIPEGYSVSREKKERFSLILESASTNQTSMYLCASVGAGNEKLFFGSGTQLSVL.

This clone is a singleton in its sample. The chain has TRBV23-1 and TRBJ2-1; weak D call: TRBD1 (6 bases). TRBV23-1 is an open reading frame, and its role is uncertain. The CDR3 extends over 15 amino acids. With 6 bases removed from V and 0 bases from J, the gap between germline ends came to 12 bases. CDR3 residues: CASRDSINSYNEQFF. The DNA of the CDR3 is TGCGCCAGCAGGGACAGTATAAACTCCTACAATGAGCAGTTCTTC.

This chain connects TRBV4-2 to TRBJ2-5; no firm D call. The V gene lost 4 bases and the J gene lost 5 bases, with 17 bases spanning the gap. Germline loops: CDR1 LGHNA, CDR2 YNFKEQ. The CDR3 is made up of 15 amino acids. The CDR3 region is CASSLSNDNRETQYF. In nucleotides, the CDR3 is TGTGCCAGCAGCCTCTCGAACGACAACCGCGAGACCCAGTACTTC.

V gene TRBV6-2 or TRBV6-3 combines with J gene TRBJ2-7; 14 nucleotides match TRBD2. Trimming cost V 5 bases and J 2 bases; bases outside gene matches: 8. Germline CDR1 reads MNHEY; CDR2 reads SVGEGT. CDR3 length equals 17 residues. The CDR3: CASSAGLAGGPAYEQYF. CDR3 DNA: TGTGCCAGCAGTGCCGGACTAGCGGGGGGCCCCGCCTACGAGCAGTACTTC.

The genes are TRBV9 and TRBJ1-4, with 8 bases matching TRBD1. This CDR3 is built from 16 residues. Germline CDR1 is SGDLS and CDR2 is YYNGEE. V gave up 4 bases and J gave up 5 bases; unmatched junction bases: 10. In DNA form, the CDR3 reads TGTGCCAGCAGCCCCAGGTCAGGGGGCACCAATGAAAAACTGTTTTTT. This sequence encodes CASSPRSGGTNEKLFF.

The chain carries TRBV5-4 and TRBJ2-1; possible D gene TRBD1, 6 bases. Trimming cost V 2 bases and J 6 bases, with 18 bases left between them. The CDR3 loop spans 16 amino acids. Germline V gene lookup returns CDR1 SGHNT and CDR2 YYREEE (reference sequence). DNA for the CDR3: TGTGCCAGCAGCTTACCCGGGACACCCGGTAGCAATGAGCAGTTCTTC. Translated, it gives CASSLPGTPGSNEQFF.